Presented here are 18 T cell receptor beta chains from one specimen sequenced in a study of blood T cell repertoires in COVID-19 (TCRdb year 2020). Receptor libraries were prepared by the immunoSEQ multiplex PCR assay. TCRdb limited this immuneACCESS table to in-frame rearrangements with V and J called. A share of clones is missing; checked studies link under half to unresolved V genes, and the rest is unexplained. Recorded for this sample are about 230,000 clones; more than 80% of them occurred a single time. 7.5% of the sample rests with the top ten. The sequenced sample was peripheral blood. The receptors shown here come from a woman of 80 years or more with COVID-19, enrolled during active disease.

This chain uses TRBV28 with TRBJ1-5; 7 nucleotides align to TRBD1. CDR1 is MDHEN and CDR2 is SYDVKM in the germline V gene. The CDR3 has 17 residues. Trimming at V came to 9 bases and at J to 3 bases, leaving 17 bases not matched to a gene. This CDR3 reads CASRGTAAARLNQPQHF. As DNA, the CDR3 is TGTGCCAGTAGGGGGACAGCCGCCGCCCGCCTCAATCAGCCCCAGCATTTT.

V gene TRBV19 combines with J gene TRBJ1-2, with D unresolved. Looked up from germline, CDR1 is LNHDA and CDR2 is SQIVND (reference sequence). Trimming shortened V by 8 bases and J by 2 bases, and 3 bases separated the two germline ends. The CDR3 has 10 residues. CDR3 protein: CASQNYGYTF. CDR3 bases: TGTGCCAGTCAAAACTATGGCTACACCTTC.

V is TRBV5-1 and J is TRBJ2-2; 7 bases are a match to TRBD1. V trimming: 0 bases; J trimming: 2 bases; junction bases outside the gene matches: 1. The CDR3 loop spans 15 amino acids. Germline V gene data show CDR1 as SGHRS and CDR2 as YFSETQ. The CDR3 nucleotides read TGCGCCAGCAGCTTGGGACAGGGAAACACCGGGGAGCTGTTTTTT. It translates to CASSLGQGNTGELFF. Supplemented by reference TRBV5-1 and TRBJ2-2, the full variable domain reads KAGVTQTPRYLIKTRGQQVTLSCSPISGHRSVSWYQQTPGQGLQFLFEYFSETQRNKGNFPGRFSGRQFSNSRSEMNVSTLELGDSALYLCASSLGQGNTGELFFGEGSRLTVL.

The CDR3 here is CASSVGGMTSYNSPLHF. The CDR3 DNA sequence: TGTGCCAGCAGTGTGGGGGGAATGACTTCCTATAATTCACCCCTCCACTTT. The chain couples TRBV6-1 to TRBJ1-6; D is possibly TRBD1 (5 bases). Germline V gives CDR1 MNHNS, CDR2 SASEGT. This CDR3 spans 17 amino acids. Trimming cost V 4 bases and J 1 base, with 14 bases left between them.

The V gene is TRBV7-2, the J gene TRBJ1-5; tentatively, D is TRBD1 (5 bases). The CDR3 has 13 amino acids. The ends were cut back, 8 bases at V and 6 bases at J, with 14 bases in the middle. Looked up from germline, CDR1 is SGHTA and CDR2 is FQGNSA. The CDR3 spells CASSGRGAQPQHF. DNA of the CDR3: TGTGCCAGCTCAGGTAGGGGCGCTCAGCCCCAGCATTTT.

The genes are TRBV6-5 and TRBJ1-4; D gene uncertain. Germline CDR1 reads MNHEY; CDR2 reads SVGAGI. The CDR3 has 15 residues. V lost 5 bases and J 7 bases, leaving 17 bases between the germline ends. CDR3 DNA: TGTGCCAGCAGTCCCGGCGGCCCCGGAGGTGAAAAACTGTTTTTT. This codes for CASSPGGPGGEKLFF.

The rearrangement links TRBV9 to TRBJ2-3; TRBD1 agrees at 10 bases. V shed 3 bases and J 7 bases; nucleotides not matched to a gene: 11. The CDR3 runs to 16 residues. Germline V gene sequence: CDR1 SGDLS, CDR2 YYNGEE. The CDR3 region has the DNA TGTGCCAGCAGCGGATTAGCGGGACAGGGGCGGAATACGCAGTATTTT. Its translation: CASSGLAGQGRNTQYF.

The chain recombines TRBV18 with TRBJ2-7; tentatively, D is TRBD1 (5 bases). CDR1 KGHSH and CDR2 LQKENI come from the germline V gene. V lost 4 bases and J 4 bases, leaving 11 bases between the germline ends. The CDR3 is 13 residues long. This chain's CDR3 is CASSRHQGYEQYF. The CDR3 bases are TGTGCCAGCTCACGGCATCAGGGATACGAGCAGTACTTC. Drawing the rest from reference TRBV18 and TRBJ2-7, the complete variable domain is NAGVMQNPRHLVRRRGQEARLRCSPMKGHSHVYWYRQLPEEGLKFMVYLQKENIIDESGMPKERFSAEFPKEGPSILRIQQVVRGDSAAYFCASSRHQGYEQYFGPGTRLTVT.

The chain joins TRBV12-3 or TRBV12-4 to TRBJ2-5, with D unresolved. Trimming left V 3 bases short and J 7 bases short, with 6 bases between. The CDR3 loop spans 11 amino acids. The CDR3 protein is CASSFEATQYF. The CDR3, as DNA: TGTGCCAGCAGTTTTGAGGCGACCCAGTACTTC.

This clone was observed a few times. The rearrangement uses TRBV18 and TRBJ1-5; 7 bases align to TRBD1. The junction had 8 bases not matched to a gene; V was cut back by 6 bases and J by 0 bases. CDR1 is KGHSH, CDR2 LQKENI, per germline. This CDR3 region has 16 residues. The CDR3: CASSPDRADSNQPQHF. Here the CDR3 DNA reads TGTGCCAGCTCTCCAGACAGGGCTGATAGCAATCAGCCCCAGCATTTT.

The genes are TRBV6-6 and TRBJ1-2, with D unclear. The CDR3 loop spans 13 amino acids. CDR1 and CDR2 from the germline V gene are MNHNY and SVGAGI (reference sequence). V lost 0 bases to trimming and J lost 7 bases, with 9 bases between them. This chain's CDR3 is CASSYSIEFGYTF. The CDR3 DNA reads as TGTGCCAGCAGTTACTCGATTGAGTTTGGCTACACCTTC.

This chain links TRBV4-2 with TRBJ1-1, with 7 bases that match TRBD1. This CDR3 contains 15 residues. Germline loops: CDR1 LGHNA, CDR2 YNFKEQ. With 3 bases clipped from V and 4 bases from J, the junction kept 8 bases outside the gene matches. This CDR3 reads CASSQPDRVGTEAFF. In nucleotides, the CDR3 is TGTGCCAGCAGCCAGCCAGACAGGGTCGGCACTGAAGCTTTCTTT.

In this sample, this clone turned up a few times. The CDR3 loop is CASNGIGDSPPRGQHF. CDR3 DNA sequence: TGTGCCAGCAACGGAATAGGGGACAGCCCTCCGAGGGGCCAGCATTTT. The rearrangement links TRBV25-1 to TRBJ1-5; TRBD1 agrees at 7 bases. Trimming removed 7 bases from V and 12 bases from J; junction bases left unmatched: 21. CDR3 length: 16 amino acids. Germline V lookup: CDR1 MGHDK, CDR2 SYGVNS.

V gene TRBV3-1 (or the pseudogene TRBV3-2) combines with J gene TRBJ1-5; TRBD1 might be the D (6 bases). The V gene lost 0 bases and the J gene lost 4 bases, with 7 bases spanning the gap. This CDR3 spans 14 amino acids. Per the germline V gene, CDR1 is LGHDT and CDR2 is YNNKEL (reference sequence). The CDR3: CASSQDRGNQPQHF. The CDR3 DNA follows: TGTGCCAGCAGCCAAGATAGGGGGAATCAGCCCCAGCATTTT.

The chain couples TRBV4-3 to TRBJ1-3; D possibly corresponds to TRBD1 (5 bases). Germline V gene lookup returns CDR1 LGHNA and CDR2 YSLEER. V lost 3 bases, J lost 1 base, and 13 bases lay in between. The length of the CDR3 is 16 residues. For the CDR3, the DNA is TGCGCCAGCAGCCAGGACCAGGGCGGTTCTGGAAACACCATATATTTT. Translation gives CASSQDQGGSGNTIYF.

This clone is a singleton in its sample. This chain uses TRBV12-3 or TRBV12-4 with TRBJ1-5; D is ambiguous. The CDR3 consists of 13 residues. Trimming took off 3 bases at V and 8 bases at J, with 11 bases between the two ends. DNA of the CDR3: TGTGCCAGCAGTTTCTGGGGAGCCGAGCCCCAGCATTTT. Amino acid sequence: CASSFWGAEPQHF.

The rearrangement joins TRBV5-5 to TRBJ2-7; 7 positions agree with TRBD1. The CDR3 covers 18 residues. Trimming took 3 bases from V and 1 from J; bases not matched to a gene: 16. Germline assignment: CDR1 SGHKS and CDR2 YYEKEE (reference sequence). CDR3 nucleotides: TGTGCCAGCAGCTCGCGCATCCCGGGGACAGAGCCATCCTACGAGCAGTACTTC. Translated, it gives CASSSRIPGTEPSYEQYF. Drawing the rest from reference TRBV5-5 and TRBJ2-7, the complete variable domain is DAGVTQSPTHLIKTRGQQVTLRCSPISGHKSVSWYQQVLGQGPQFIFQYYEKEERGRGNFPDRFSARQFPNYSSELNVNALLLGDSALYLCASSSRIPGTEPSYEQYFGPGTRLTVT.

In the case of this clone: This CDR3 is also generated by other DNA sequences in the sample. This chain joins TRBV18 and TRBJ1-2, with 8 bases lining up with TRBD1. J gave up 6 bases and V 2 bases, and 5 bases lay outside the gene matches. Germline CDR1 and CDR2: KGHSH and LQKENI. The CDR3 has 14 residues. This CDR3 is CASSPSGQGNGYTF. The CDR3 DNA reads TGTGCCAGCTCACCATCCGGACAGGGTAATGGCTACACCTTC. The complete variable domain, with remaining parts taken from reference TRBV18 and TRBJ1-2, reads NAGVMQNPRHLVRRRGQEARLRCSPMKGHSHVYWYRQLPEEGLKFMVYLQKENIIDESGMPKERFSAEFPKEGPSILRIQQVVRGDSAAYFCASSPSGQGNGYTFGSGTRLTVV.